One sample yielded the 8 T cell receptor beta chains listed below, sequenced in a study of blood T cells in healthy people across ages. Primed by a sample-barcoded 5' primer and a J-beta primer mix, a second PCR proceeded for about 7 to 11 cycles. TCRdb passed the 5' RACE reads through MiXCR, listing each CDR3 protein once. The sample has 650,000 to 1,000,000 distinct CDR3 sequences; about 42% are singletons. The source material was blood. The receptors were sampled from a man older than 75 in good health.

The J gene is TRBJ1-6, the V gene TRBV5-1; unclear D gene. The ends were cut back, 3 bases at V and 9 bases at J, with 16 bases in the middle. This CDR3 comprises 15 residues. Per germline, CDR1 SGHRS and CDR2 YFSETQ. The CDR3 loop is CASSSSGNLGSPLHF. The DNA of the CDR3 is TGCGCCAGCAGCTCATCGGGGAATCTAGGTTCACCCCTCCACTTT.

The V call is TRBV7-6, the J call TRBJ2-5; TRBD2 agrees at 10 bases. J was trimmed by 11 bases and V by 5 bases; bases with no gene match: 17. The germline gives CDR1 SGHVS, CDR2 FNYEAQ. The CDR3 has 16 residues. The CDR3 DNA reads TGTGCCAGCAGCCGATATAGCGGGGGGCTATACAATGAGCAGTACTTC. It yields the protein CASSRYSGGLYNEQYF.

This clonotype appeared a few times. The chain combines TRBV9 with TRBJ2-1, with a possible D match to TRBD2 (6 bases). The CDR3 is 15 residues long. CDR1 and CDR2 (germline): SGDLS, YYNGEE. The V and J ends lost 0 bases and 12 bases respectively, with 19 bases between them. The CDR3 region is CASSVAGTAGHGQFF. In DNA, the CDR3 is TGTGCCAGCAGCGTAGCCGGGACTGCTGGCCATGGGCAGTTCTTC.

The chain has TRBV5-1 and TRBJ2-6, with a possible D match to TRBD1 (6 bases). Trimming took 3 bases from V and 2 from J, leaving 12 bases between them. Germline V gene data show CDR1 as SGHRS and CDR2 as YFSETQ. The CDR3 runs to 16 residues. CDR3 residues: CASSWGPGTGANVLTF. The CDR3 DNA reads TGCGCCAGCAGCTGGGGGCCTGGCACTGGGGCCAACGTCCTGACTTTC.

The chain combines TRBV7-8 with TRBJ2-5, with D possibly being TRBD1 (5 bases). Near its end, the DNA agrees better with TRBJ2-7, so the J call may be wrong. The CDR3 loop spans 13 amino acids. CDR1 and CDR2 (germline): SGHVS, FQNEAQ. In nucleotides, the CDR3 is TGTGCCAGCAGCTTCGGCAGGGCTGACGAGCAGTACTTC. It translates to CASSFGRADEQYF.

V gene TRBV7-9 combines with J gene TRBJ1-2, with 9 bases fitting TRBD1. CDR1 and CDR2 from the germline V gene are SEHNR and FQNEAQ (reference sequence). J was trimmed by 4 bases and V by 6 bases; bases with no gene match: 9. The CDR3 is made up of 15 amino acids. CDR3 residues: CASRRDRDRAYGYTF. DNA of the CDR3: TGTGCCAGCAGGCGAGACCGGGACAGGGCCTATGGCTACACCTTC.

V usage is TRBV4-3 and J usage is TRBJ2-2; TRBD1 matches at 9 bases. The junction had 3 bases not matched to a gene; V was cut back by 4 bases and J by 3 bases. Per germline, CDR1 LGHNA and CDR2 YSLEER. The CDR3 extends over 15 amino acids. The CDR3 spells CASSLWTGDTGELFF. CDR3 bases: TGCGCCAGCAGCCTGTGGACAGGGGACACCGGGGAGCTGTTTTTT.

This clonotype was seen ten or more times. J is TRBJ2-1 and V is TRBV24-1; TRBD2 matches at 9 bases. CDR3 size: 16 residues. The trim removed 10 bases at V and 4 bases at J, leaving 13 bases unmatched. The germline gives CDR1 KGHDR, CDR2 SFDVKD. The CDR3 DNA follows: TGTGCCACAACACGCGGTAGCGGGAGTGCATACAATGAGCAGTTCTTC. Protein sequence: CATTRGSGSAYNEQFF.